These T cell receptor beta chains were read from a single sample in a study of shared clonotypes between healthy human individuals. Sequencing used immunoSEQ multiplex PCR; TCRdb keeps in-frame clones, though not all of them. In the table there are some 2 million clones, roughly 94% of which are singletons. The sample was naive CD4+ T cells sorted from blood. The source of these receptors is a man younger than 30 in good health. CDR3s include the opening cysteine and the closing phenylalanine or tryptophan. The order of the fields is J gene, D gene, V gene, clone size, CDR3 protein, CDR3 DNA. The D gene is left open where the match is weak. Clone size appears in some rows only: once, few, many, or a class for an expanded clone.

>TRBJ2-3|TRBD2|TRBV5-6|-
CASSAAGTTTDTQYF
TGTGCCAGCAGCGCGGCCGGGACTACCACAGATACGCAGTATTTT
>TRBJ2-5|-|TRBV6-1|-
CASSDRRAAETQYF
TGTGCCAGCAGTGACCGCAGGGCGGCAGAGACCCAGTACTTC
>TRBJ1-5|TRBD1|TRBV30|-
CAWGDSSNQPQHF
TGTGCCTGGGGGGACAGTAGCAATCAGCCCCAGCATTTT
>TRBJ1-1|-|TRBV7-9|-
CASSEHADTEAFF
TGTGCCAGCAGCGAACATGCGGACACTGAAGCTTTCTTT
>TRBJ1-6|-|TRBV5-8|-
CASSSTGGRALHF
TGTGCCAGCAGCTCAACGGGGGGTAGGGCCCTCCACTTT
>TRBJ2-7|-|TRBV5-6|-
CASSLSTGEQYF
TGTGCCAGCAGCTTATCGACTGGAGAGCAGTACTTC
>TRBJ1-1|-|TRBV7-3|-
CASSLRGGTEAFF
TGTGCCAGCAGCTTACGGGGAGGCACTGAAGCTTTCTTT
>TRBJ2-4|-|TRBV2|-
CASSGHPMAKNIQYF
TGTGCCAGCAGTGGGCATCCTATGGCCAAAAACATTCAGTACTTC
>TRBJ2-5|-|TRBV28|-
CASSLWDQVKAQYF
TGTGCCAGCAGTTTATGGGACCAAGTTAAGGCCCAGTACTTC
>TRBJ2-1|-|TRBV6-5|-
CASTKGNEQFF
TGTGCCAGCACCAAGGGAAATGAGCAGTTCTTC
>TRBJ2-2|TRBD1|TRBV18|few
CASSDGTANTGELFF
TGTGCCAGCTCGGATGGGACAGCCAACACCGGGGAGCTGTTTTTT
>TRBJ2-2|-|TRBV11-2|-
CASSPPTKVTGELFF
TGTGCCAGCAGCCCCCCGACAAAGGTGACCGGGGAGCTGTTTTTT
>TRBJ1-5|-|TRBV7-2|-
CASSLAPGVQPQHF
TGTGCCAGCAGCTTAGCCCCGGGAGTTCAGCCCCAGCATTTT
>TRBJ2-7|-|TRBV19|once
CASSIGQAPYEQYF
TGTGCCAGTAGTATAGGACAGGCCCCCTACGAGCAGTACTTC
>TRBJ1-5|TRBD1|TRBV30|-
CAWSRGNQPQHF
TGTGCCTGGAGCAGGGGGAATCAGCCCCAGCATTTT
>TRBJ2-3|-|TRBV7-9|-
CASSPGRFETDTQYF
TGTGCCAGCAGCCCTGGGCGGTTCGAGACAGATACGCAGTATTTT
>TRBJ1-5|-|TRBV19|-
CASSMLSGEGQPQHF
TGTGCCAGTAGTATGTTGTCGGGGGAAGGACAGCCCCAGCATTTT
>TRBJ1-3|-|TRBV15|-
CATSRGTGSGNTIYF
TGTGCCACCAGCAGGGGGACCGGCTCTGGAAACACCATATATTTT
>TRBJ2-3|TRBD2|TRBV4-2|-
CASSQGGGGAATDTQYF
TGTGCCAGCAGCCAAGGGGGCGGGGGGGCCGCGACAGATACGCAGTATTTT
>TRBJ1-1|-|TRBV2|-
CASREQAPNTEAFF
TGTGCCAGCAGGGAACAGGCCCCGAACACTGAAGCTTTCTTT
>TRBJ1-4|-|TRBV6-1|-
CASSKDVPPELFF
TGTGCCAGCAGCAAGGATGTTCCCCCGGAGTTGTTTTTT
>TRBJ2-5|TRBD2|TRBV28|-
CASTPMGFLERDETQYF
TGTGCCAGCACCCCAATGGGCTTCTTGGAGCGGGATGAGACCCAGTACTTC
>TRBJ1-1|-|TRBV7-2|-
CASVIYTEAFF
TGTGCCAGCGTCATCTACACTGAAGCTTTCTTT
>TRBJ2-7|TRBD1|TRBV28|-
CASSLTGRGDYEQYF
TGTGCCAGCAGTTTGACAGGGAGAGGGGACTACGAGCAGTACTTC
>TRBJ1-2|-|TRBV6-5|-
CASSYGRARGYTF
TGTGCCAGCAGTTACGGCAGGGCGCGGGGCTACACCTTC
>TRBJ2-5|-|TRBV7-9|-
CASSPTRGPPDETQYF
TGTGCCAGCAGCCCAACGCGGGGGCCCCCCGATGAGACCCAGTACTTC
>TRBJ2-7|TRBD1|TRBV19|-
CASSIAGTGVFEQYF
TGTGCCAGTAGTATTGCCGGGACAGGGGTGTTCGAGCAGTACTTC
>TRBJ1-5|-|TRBV10-3|-
CAISEWNQPQHF
TGTGCCATCAGTGAGTGGAACCAGCCCCAGCATTTT
>TRBJ2-1|TRBD1|TRBV19|-
CASSSTAQGVQEQFF
TGTGCCAGTAGTTCGACAGCTCAGGGGGTACAGGAGCAGTTCTTC
>TRBJ2-7|-|TRBV7-2|-
CASSSPGPDYEQYF
TGTGCCAGCAGCTCCCCGGGTCCTGATTACGAGCAGTACTTC
>TRBJ2-7|-|TRBV30|-
CAWGGGTYEQYF
TGTGCCTGGGGGGGCGGAACCTACGAGCAGTACTTC
>TRBJ1-1|-|TRBV10-3|-
CAISVGGPVTEAFF
TGTGCCATCAGTGTTGGGGGCCCCGTGACTGAAGCTTTCTTT
>TRBJ2-7|TRBD2|TRBV7-2|-
CASSLGLAGPYEQYF
TGTGCCAGCAGCTTAGGCCTAGCGGGACCCTACGAGCAGTACTTC
>TRBJ1-6|TRBD1|TRBV9|-
CASSSSGQAGSPLHF
TGTGCCAGCAGCTCCTCAGGACAGGCCGGGTCACCCCTCCACTTT
>TRBJ2-7|-|TRBV5-1|-
CASSSKIQDYEQYF
TGCGCCAGCAGCTCCAAGATACAGGACTACGAGCAGTACTTC
>TRBJ2-3|-|TRBV10-3|-
CAISESLVLDTQYF
TGTGCCATCAGTGAGTCGCTAGTTCTAGATACGCAGTATTTT
>TRBJ2-1|TRBD2|TRBV5-1|-
CACGRGDSYNEQFF
TGCGCCTGCGGGCGGGGGGACTCCTACAATGAGCAGTTCTTC